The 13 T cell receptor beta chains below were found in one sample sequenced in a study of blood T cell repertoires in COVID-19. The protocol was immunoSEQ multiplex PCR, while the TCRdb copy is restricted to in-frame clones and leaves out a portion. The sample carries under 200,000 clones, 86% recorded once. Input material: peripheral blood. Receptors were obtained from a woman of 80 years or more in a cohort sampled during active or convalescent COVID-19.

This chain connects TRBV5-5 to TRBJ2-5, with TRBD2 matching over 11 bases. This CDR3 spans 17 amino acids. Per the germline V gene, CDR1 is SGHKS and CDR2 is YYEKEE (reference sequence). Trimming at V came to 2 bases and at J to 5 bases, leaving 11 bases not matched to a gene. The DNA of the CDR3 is TGTGCCAGCAGCTTAGTTCTTAGCGGGGGGGCCGGGGAGACCCAGTACTTC. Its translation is CASSLVLSGGAGETQYF.

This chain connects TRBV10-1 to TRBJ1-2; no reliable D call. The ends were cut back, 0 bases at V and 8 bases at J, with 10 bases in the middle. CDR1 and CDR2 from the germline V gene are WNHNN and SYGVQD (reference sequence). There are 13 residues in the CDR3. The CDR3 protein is CASSESRLRGYTF. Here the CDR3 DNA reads TGCGCCAGCAGTGAGTCTAGACTCCGAGGCTACACCTTC.

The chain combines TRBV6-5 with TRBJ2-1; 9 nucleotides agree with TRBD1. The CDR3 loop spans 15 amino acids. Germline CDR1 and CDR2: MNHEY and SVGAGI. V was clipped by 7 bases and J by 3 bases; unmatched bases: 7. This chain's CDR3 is CASTWDREFYNEQFF. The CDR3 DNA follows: TGTGCCAGCACCTGGGACAGGGAGTTCTACAATGAGCAGTTCTTC.

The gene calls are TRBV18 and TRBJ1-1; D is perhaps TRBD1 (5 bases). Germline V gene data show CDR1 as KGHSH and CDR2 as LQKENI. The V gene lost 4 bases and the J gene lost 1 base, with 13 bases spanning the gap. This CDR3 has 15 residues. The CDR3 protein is CASSQLQGGNTEAFF. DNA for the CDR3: TGTGCCAGCTCACAGCTTCAGGGTGGGAACACTGAAGCTTTCTTT.

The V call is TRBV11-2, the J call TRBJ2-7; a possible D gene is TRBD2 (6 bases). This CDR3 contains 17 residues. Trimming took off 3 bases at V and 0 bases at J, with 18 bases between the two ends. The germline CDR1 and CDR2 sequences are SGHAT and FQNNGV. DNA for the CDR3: TGTGCCAGCAGCTTCCCAAGGCGCGGGACCGCCTCCTACGAGCAGTACTTC. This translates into CASSFPRRGTASYEQYF.

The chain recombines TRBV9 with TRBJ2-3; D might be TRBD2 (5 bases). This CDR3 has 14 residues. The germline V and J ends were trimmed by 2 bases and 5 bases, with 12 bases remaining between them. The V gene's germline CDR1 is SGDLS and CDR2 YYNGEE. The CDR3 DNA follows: TGTGCCAGCAGCGTGGGAGCCTTCTTAGATACGCAGTATTTT. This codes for CASSVGAFLDTQYF.

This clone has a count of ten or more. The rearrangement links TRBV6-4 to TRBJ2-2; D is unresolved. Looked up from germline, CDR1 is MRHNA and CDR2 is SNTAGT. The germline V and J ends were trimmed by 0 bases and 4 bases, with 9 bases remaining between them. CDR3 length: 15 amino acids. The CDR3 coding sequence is TGTGCCAGCAGTGACTCGAACTTCGGCACCGGGGAGCTGTTTTTT. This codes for CASSDSNFGTGELFF.

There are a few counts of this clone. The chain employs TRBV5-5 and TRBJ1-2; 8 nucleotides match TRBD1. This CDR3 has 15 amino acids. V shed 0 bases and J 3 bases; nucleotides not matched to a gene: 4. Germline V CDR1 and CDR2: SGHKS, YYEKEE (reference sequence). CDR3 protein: CASSLGVTGDYGYTF. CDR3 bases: TGTGCCAGCAGCTTGGGGGTGACAGGGGACTATGGCTACACCTTC.

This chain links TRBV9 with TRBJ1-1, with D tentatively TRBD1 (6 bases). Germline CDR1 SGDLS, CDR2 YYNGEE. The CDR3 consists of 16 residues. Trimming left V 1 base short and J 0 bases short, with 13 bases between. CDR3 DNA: TGTGCCAGCAGCGTATTGGCAGGGGCTATGAACACTGAAGCTTTCTTT. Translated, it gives CASSVLAGAMNTEAFF.

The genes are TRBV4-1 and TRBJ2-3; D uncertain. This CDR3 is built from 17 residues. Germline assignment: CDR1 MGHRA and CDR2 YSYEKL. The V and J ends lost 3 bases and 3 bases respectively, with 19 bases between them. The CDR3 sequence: CASSQVRFTDNTDTQYF. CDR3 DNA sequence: TGCGCCAGCAGCCAGGTGCGGTTCACGGATAATACAGATACGCAGTATTTT.

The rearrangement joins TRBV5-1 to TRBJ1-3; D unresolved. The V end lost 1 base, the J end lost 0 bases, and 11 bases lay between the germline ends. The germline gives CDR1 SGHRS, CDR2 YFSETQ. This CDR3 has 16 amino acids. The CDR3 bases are TGCGCCAGCAGCTTGATGGCAGGAATCTCTGGAAACACCATATATTTT. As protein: CASSLMAGISGNTIYF. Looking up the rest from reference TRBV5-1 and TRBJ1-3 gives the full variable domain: KAGVTQTPRYLIKTRGQQVTLSCSPISGHRSVSWYQQTPGQGLQFLFEYFSETQRNKGNFPGRFSGRQFSNSRSEMNVSTLELGDSALYLCASSLMAGISGNTIYFGEGSWLTVV.

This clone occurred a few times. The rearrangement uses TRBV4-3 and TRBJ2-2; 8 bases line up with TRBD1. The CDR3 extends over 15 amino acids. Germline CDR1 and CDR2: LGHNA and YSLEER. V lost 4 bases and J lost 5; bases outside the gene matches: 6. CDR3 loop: CASSLATGGTGELFF. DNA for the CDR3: TGCGCCAGCAGCCTAGCTACAGGGGGGACCGGGGAGCTGTTTTTT.

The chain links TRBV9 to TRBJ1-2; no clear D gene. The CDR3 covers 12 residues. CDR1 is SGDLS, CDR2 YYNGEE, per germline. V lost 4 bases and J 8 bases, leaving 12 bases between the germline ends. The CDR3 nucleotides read TGTGCCAGCAGCCCCCCGCTAGGCGGCTACACCTTC. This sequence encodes CASSPPLGGYTF.